This T cell receptor (beta chain) is drawn from a study of T cell clonotyping in hematopoietic cell transplantation. On the study more broadly: Recipient samples before transplant were obtained post-cytoreduction. The study, taken as a whole, reports: Few recipient clonotypes overlapped donors; over 97% were de novo at given depth. Pathologically expanded recipient clonotypes increased progressively from day 30 to day 180 as diversity fell. No sorting was done, leaving CD4 and CD8 contributions mixed.

CDR1 and CDR2 (germline): SGDLS, YYNGEE. With V trimmed by 0 bases and J by 0 bases, 4 bases remained unmatched. This CDR3 has 17 amino acids. TCRdb keeps only in-frame clones here, not all; method: immunoSEQ multiplex PCR. The sample holds roughly 48,000 clones; roughly four fifths are singletons and the top ten take roughly 5.5%. About this clone itself: Its antigen remains unknown.

Time point meaning: recipient sample about 28 days before transplant, after cytoreduction. This sequence was found in a man aged 55 to 70 with myelodysplastic syndrome. Some clones in this sample may be carry-over from other donors' samples. Sequenced material: peripheral blood mononuclear cells, taken before stem cell transplant. This sequence joins TRBV9 and TRBJ1-3; the match to TRBD1 covers 9 bases. CDR3 amino acids: CASSVVDRGNSGNTIYF. CDR3 nucleotides: TGTGCCAGCAGCGTAGTGGACAGGGGAAACTCTGGAAACACCATATATTTT.